The 24 T cell receptor beta chains presented below share a single source sample, sequenced in a study of T cell responses to AZD1222 COVID-19 vaccine. TCRdb keeps only in-frame clones here, not all; method: immunoSEQ multiplex PCR. Among 60,000 to 90,000 clones listed, around three quarters were seen once. The sequencing used peripheral blood, collected 28 days after the second dose of the MenACWY control vaccine. All receptors derive from an adult who received the MenACWY meningococcal vaccine as a control.

The V and J genes are TRBV30 and TRBJ2-1; D is possibly TRBD2 (6 bases). Germline CDR1 and CDR2: GTSNPN and SVGIG (reference sequence). The ends were cut back, 7 bases at V and 0 bases at J, with 16 bases in the middle. This CDR3 spans 15 amino acids. This chain's CDR3 is CAYAKDGSSYNEQFF. CDR3 DNA sequence: TGTGCCTACGCCAAGGACGGGAGCTCCTACAATGAGCAGTTCTTC.

The gene calls are TRBV6-2 or TRBV6-3 and TRBJ1-1; maybe TRBD1 (6 bases). The germline V and J ends were trimmed by 4 bases and 1 base, with 10 bases remaining between them. The length of the CDR3 is 14 residues. In germline, CDR1 is MNHEY, CDR2 SVGEGT. The CDR3 spells CASSWDISNTEAFF. Written as DNA, the CDR3 is TGTGCCAGCAGTTGGGACATCTCGAACACTGAAGCTTTCTTT.

The rearrangement links TRBV6-5 to TRBJ2-7; 7 bases fit TRBD1. This CDR3 has 14 residues. Trimming cost V 4 bases and J 3 bases; bases outside gene matches: 6. Germline CDR1 reads MNHEY; CDR2 reads SVGAGI. CDR3 sequence reads: CASSSLTGLYEQYF. As DNA, the CDR3 is TGTGCCAGCAGTTCGTTGACAGGGCTCTACGAGCAGTACTTC.

The V and J genes are TRBV30 and TRBJ1-5; tentative D call: TRBD1 (6 bases). Trimming removed 0 bases at V and 2 bases at J, with 11 bases between. The CDR3 consists of 15 residues. Germline loops: CDR1 GTSNPN, CDR2 SVGIG (reference sequence). The DNA for the CDR3 is TGTGCCTGGAGTGTCGGGCCAGGGGGCAATCAGCCCCAGCATTTT. It codes for CAWSVGPGGNQPQHF.

The chain recombines TRBV9 with TRBJ2-1; no clear D gene. Between the trimmed V and J ends, which lost 4 bases and 0 bases, there was a span of 11 bases. The CDR3 spans 15 residues. Germline V gene sequence: CDR1 SGDLS, CDR2 YYNGEE. The CDR3 region is CASSSQPSSYNEQFF. The CDR3 nucleotides are TGTGCCAGCAGCTCCCAGCCGAGCTCCTACAATGAGCAGTTCTTC.

This chain joins TRBV7-2 and TRBJ2-7, with unresolved D. Germline V gives CDR1 SGHTA, CDR2 FQGNSA. With 1 base removed from V and 8 bases from J, the gap between germline ends came to 12 bases. The CDR3 length is 13 residues. The CDR3 DNA is TGTGCCAGCAGCTTAGAATTACTATCACAGCAGTACTTC. This sequence encodes CASSLELLSQQYF.

This chain connects TRBV5-4 to TRBJ1-1; 8 nucleotides align to TRBD1. CDR1 SGHNT and CDR2 YYREEE come from the germline V gene (reference sequence). V trimming: 4 bases; J trimming: 1 base; junction bases outside the gene matches: 3. This CDR3 has 14 amino acids. CDR3 region: CASSQDRENTEAFF. The DNA for the CDR3 is TGTGCCAGCAGCCAGGACAGGGAGAACACTGAAGCTTTCTTT.

The chain combines TRBV6-5 with TRBJ1-2; 8 nucleotides agree with TRBD1. Germline assignment: CDR1 MNHEY and CDR2 SVGAGI. V lost 1 base, J lost 2 bases, and 3 bases stayed unmatched. CDR3 length: 15 residues. This CDR3 reads CASSYLTGENYGYTF. CDR3 nucleotides: TGTGCCAGCAGTTACTTGACAGGGGAAAACTATGGCTACACCTTC.

The V call is TRBV27, the J call TRBJ1-2; 7 bases are shared with TRBD1. Germline values: CDR1 MNHEY, CDR2 SMNVEV (reference sequence). Trimming took 3 bases from V and 6 from J; bases not matched to a gene: 4. The length of the CDR3 is 13 residues. DNA for the CDR3: TGTGCCAGCAGTTTTTCAGGGGGTGATGGCTACACCTTC. It specifies CASSFSGGDGYTF.

J is TRBJ2-7 and V is TRBV18; D not certain. This CDR3 has 13 amino acids. The germline gives CDR1 KGHSH, CDR2 LQKENI. V dropped 4 bases and J dropped 0 bases, with 7 bases sitting between them. The CDR3 nucleotides read TGTGCCAGCTCACTAGGGTTCTCCTACGAGCAGTACTTC. This sequence encodes CASSLGFSYEQYF. Full variable domain (rest looked up from reference TRBV18 and TRBJ2-7): NAGVMQNPRHLVRRRGQEARLRCSPMKGHSHVYWYRQLPEEGLKFMVYLQKENIIDESGMPKERFSAEFPKEGPSILRIQQVVRGDSAAYFCASSLGFSYEQYFGPGTRLTVT.

The V call is TRBV19, the J call TRBJ2-1; 9 positions agree with TRBD1. Trimming cost V 5 bases and J 6 bases; bases outside gene matches: 8. In germline, CDR1 is LNHDA, CDR2 SQIVND (reference sequence). The CDR3 sequence is 15 residues long. The CDR3 protein is CASSAGQGFFNEQFF. The DNA for the CDR3 is TGTGCCAGTAGTGCGGGACAGGGATTCTTCAATGAGCAGTTCTTC.

This chain joins TRBV11-3 and TRBJ2-1; perhaps TRBD2 as D (6 bases). CDR3 size: 12 residues. V lost 5 bases and J 9 bases, leaving 11 bases between the germline ends. In germline, CDR1 is SGHNT, CDR2 YENEEA. In DNA, the CDR3 is TGTGCCAGCAGCCAGTCTAGCGCTGAGCAGTTCTTC. Translation gives CASSQSSAEQFF. Looking up the rest from reference TRBV11-3 and TRBJ2-1 gives the full variable domain: EAGVVQSPRYKIIEKKQPVAFWCNPISGHNTLYWYLQNLGQGPELLIRYENEEAVDDSQLPKDRFSAERLKGVDSTLKIQPAELGDSAVYLCASSQSSAEQFFGPGTRLTVL.

This clone was observed once. The rearrangement links TRBV7-3 to TRBJ1-3; no firm D call. The CDR3 runs 13 residues. The V end was cut by 2 bases, the J end by 4 bases, with 6 bases between. CDR1 is SGHTA, CDR2 FQGTGA, per germline. CDR3 in DNA: TGTGCCAGCAGCTTATATCCGGGAAACACCATATATTTT. The encoded protein is CASSLYPGNTIYF.

This clone appeared a single time. The V call is TRBV30, the J call TRBJ2-3, with D possibly TRBD2 on 7 matching bases. Germline V lookup: CDR1 GTSNPN, CDR2 SVGIG (reference sequence). This CDR3 has 14 amino acids. Trimming pared 4 bases from V and 8 bases from J, leaving 19 bases between. As DNA, the CDR3 is TGTGCCTGGATGGCGGGGGCATCTGGAGGTACGCAGTATTTT. Protein sequence: CAWMAGASGGTQYF.

This clone was counted many times. This chain uses TRBV28 with TRBJ2-7, with 11 bases fitting TRBD2. CDR3 length: 15 residues. V trimming: 7 bases; J trimming: 2 bases; junction bases outside the gene matches: 7. The V gene's germline CDR1 is MDHEN and CDR2 SYDVKM. The DNA for the CDR3 is TGTGCCAGCACCATAAGGGGACTAGCGGCCTACGAGCAGTACTTC. Its protein product is CASTIRGLAAYEQYF.

The rearrangement joins TRBV21-1 to TRBJ2-5; TRBD2, the table's D call, was not compared with the DNA. TRBV21-1 is flagged as a pseudogene. The CDR3 is 16 residues long. Here the CDR3 DNA reads TGTGCCAGCAGCAAAGGAAGCGATGGGAGGGGGGAGACCCAGTACTTC. This gives the protein CASSKGSDGRGETQYF.

The chain uses TRBV19 and TRBJ1-5; TRBD1 aligns across 7 bases. Losses at the gene ends were 3 bases for V and 5 bases for J; bases not matched to a gene: 7. Germline loops: CDR1 LNHDA, CDR2 SQIVND (reference sequence). CDR3 size: 15 residues. The CDR3 sequence is CASSMEDRPDQPQHF. The CDR3 nucleotides are TGTGCCAGTAGTATGGAGGACAGGCCGGATCAGCCCCAGCATTTT.

Concerning this clone itself: The CDR3 does not end in the conserved phenylalanine or tryptophan, so this is likely a read error. It is unclear where the CDR3 begins or ends on the DNA, so no DNA is shown, and the CDR3 is as TCRdb lists it. This chain connects TRBV2 to TRBJ1-2; the table's D call TRBD1 went unverified against the DNA. The CDR3 is 9 amino acids long, termini counted. Looked up from germline, CDR1 is SNHLY and CDR2 is FYNNEI. The CDR3: CASSNRGHL.

The V gene is TRBV27, the J gene TRBJ2-3; 8 nucleotides line up with TRBD1. This CDR3 is built from 14 residues. With 5 bases clipped from V and 6 bases from J, the junction kept 7 bases outside the gene matches. The germline V gene encodes CDR1 MNHEY and CDR2 SMNVEV (reference sequence). CDR3 loop: CASSPGQATDTQYF. The DNA for the CDR3 is TGTGCCAGCAGTCCGGGACAGGCGACCGATACGCAGTATTTT.

This chain joins TRBV15 and TRBJ1-2; a weak D match, TRBD1 (6 bases). Deletions cut 6 bases from V and 3 bases from J, with 11 bases between. Germline loops: CDR1 LNHNV, CDR2 YYDKDF (reference sequence). The CDR3 covers 13 residues. The DNA for the CDR3 is TGTGCCACCAGGGATTGGACAGACTATGGCTACACCTTC. It translates to CATRDWTDYGYTF.

DNA for the CDR3: TGTGCCAGCACCCTAGCGGGAGGCCCTAATGAGCAGTTCTTC. The encoded protein is CASTLAGGPNEQFF. The V and J genes are TRBV7-2 and TRBJ2-1, with 11 bases fitting TRBD2. After removal of 7 bases from V and 7 bases from J, the junction contained 6 bases not matched to a gene. CDR3 length equals 14 residues. From germline, CDR1 is SGHTA and CDR2 FQGNSA.

This chain uses TRBV28 with TRBJ1-2; TRBD1 might be the D (5 bases). CDR3 length: 12 amino acids. Germline V lookup: CDR1 MDHEN, CDR2 SYDVKM. V lost 4 bases and J lost 4, with 7 bases in between. This CDR3 reads CASSSDSYGYTF. DNA of the CDR3: TGTGCCAGCAGTTCCGACAGCTATGGCTACACCTTC.

This chain uses TRBV2 with TRBJ1-2, with D unresolved. Trimming cost V 7 bases and J 6 bases, with 9 bases left between them. CDR1 is SNHLY, CDR2 FYNNEI, per germline. This CDR3 is 11 amino acids long. CDR3 sequence: CASKVGDGYTF. DNA for the CDR3: TGTGCCAGCAAAGTCGGGGATGGCTACACCTTC.

V is TRBV7-9 and J is TRBJ2-7, with 10 bases matching TRBD1. V was pared by 3 bases and J by 3 bases, with 17 bases of the junction left unmatched. Germline CDR1 reads SEHNR; CDR2 reads FQNEAQ (reference sequence). The CDR3 has 19 amino acids. As DNA, the CDR3 is TGTGCCAGCAGCTTTCCCGCACATTCCGGGACAGGGGTTCTCTACGAGCAGTACTTC. This translates into CASSFPAHSGTGVLYEQYF.